Listed below are T cell receptor beta chains from one sample, sequenced in a study of shared clonotypes between healthy human individuals. Profiling relied on immunoSEQ multiplex PCR, and the TCRdb table lists in-frame clones only, not all of them. This sample has approximately 650,000 clones, with over 95% found just once. What was sequenced was naive CD8+ T cells sorted from blood. Receptors originate from a woman aged 25 to 45 in good health. The CDR3 runs from the conserved cysteine through the conserved F or W. The order of the fields is CDR3 length, V gene, J gene, clone size, D gene, CDR3 protein, CDR3 DNA. D genes are given only for firm matches. For some rows the clone size is stated as once, few or many, or as a class when expanded; others skip it.

len: 13
v_gene: TRBV6-5
j_gene: TRBJ2-7
abundance: .
d_gene: TRBD1
CDR3aa: CASSGTGSYEQYF
CDR3nt: TGTGCCAGCAGTGGGACAGGATCCTACGAGCAGTACTTC

len: 11
v_gene: TRBV2
j_gene: TRBJ2-7
abundance: .
d_gene: .
CDR3aa: CASSEGYEQYF
CDR3nt: TGTGCCAGCAGTGAAGGCTACGAGCAGTACTTC

len: 14
v_gene: TRBV5-1
j_gene: TRBJ2-7
abundance: .
d_gene: .
CDR3aa: CASSFSMPRREQYF
CDR3nt: TGCGCCAGCAGCTTCTCGATGCCCCGGAGGGAGCAGTACTTC

len: 13
v_gene: TRBV29-1
j_gene: TRBJ2-7
abundance: .
d_gene: .
CDR3aa: CSVELGVSYEQYF
CDR3nt: TGCAGCGTTGAACTGGGGGTGTCCTACGAGCAGTACTTC

len: 14
v_gene: TRBV28
j_gene: TRBJ2-7
abundance: .
d_gene: .
CDR3aa: CASSPPGGEYEQYF
CDR3nt: TGTGCCAGCAGTCCGCCAGGGGGGGAATACGAGCAGTACTTC

len: 9
v_gene: TRBV20-1
j_gene: TRBJ2-7
abundance: .
d_gene: TRBD2
CDR3aa: CSASTSGGF
CDR3nt: TGCAGTGCTAGTACTAGCGGAGGATTC

len: 15
v_gene: TRBV7-9
j_gene: TRBJ2-1
abundance: .
d_gene: .
CDR3aa: CASSSTGYFYNEQFF
CDR3nt: TGTGCCAGCAGTTCGACAGGATATTTCTACAATGAGCAGTTCTTC

len: 14
v_gene: TRBV4-1
j_gene: TRBJ2-7
abundance: .
d_gene: .
CDR3aa: CASSQDSSAIEQYF
CDR3nt: TGCGCCAGCAGCCAAGATTCTTCAGCCATCGAGCAGTACTTC

len: 14
v_gene: TRBV5-6
j_gene: TRBJ2-7
abundance: .
d_gene: .
CDR3aa: CASSPGTGFYEQYF
CDR3nt: TGTGCCAGCAGCCCCGGGACTGGGTTCTACGAGCAGTACTTC

len: 15
v_gene: TRBV15
j_gene: TRBJ1-2
abundance: .
d_gene: TRBD1
CDR3aa: CATSRGQLRRGGYTF
CDR3nt: TGTGCCACCAGCAGGGGACAGCTGCGGCGAGGTGGCTACACCTTC

len: 16
v_gene: TRBV13
j_gene: TRBJ1-2
abundance: .
d_gene: TRBD1
CDR3aa: CASSFPGTGGTYGYTF
CDR3nt: TGTGCCAGCAGCTTCCCTGGGACAGGGGGGACCTATGGCTACACCTTC

len: 15
v_gene: TRBV9
j_gene: TRBJ2-7
abundance: .
d_gene: .
CDR3aa: CASSVEGATRGEQYF
CDR3nt: TGTGCCAGCAGCGTAGAAGGGGCGACTAGAGGAGAGCAGTACTTC

len: 15
v_gene: TRBV5-5
j_gene: TRBJ1-1
abundance: .
d_gene: TRBD1
CDR3aa: CASITGALGNTEAFF
CDR3nt: TGTGCCAGCATTACAGGGGCGCTTGGGAACACTGAAGCTTTCTTT

len: 12
v_gene: TRBV2
j_gene: TRBJ1-2
abundance: .
d_gene: .
CDR3aa: CATLQGNYGYTF
CDR3nt: TGTGCCACGCTACAGGGAAACTATGGCTACACCTTC

len: 15
v_gene: TRBV9
j_gene: TRBJ2-7
abundance: .
d_gene: .
CDR3aa: CASSVAGTEAYEQYF
CDR3nt: TGTGCCAGCAGCGTTGCTGGGACTGAAGCCTACGAGCAGTACTTC

len: 11
v_gene: TRBV25-1
j_gene: TRBJ1-2
abundance: .
d_gene: TRBD1
CDR3aa: CASSQGGGYTF
CDR3nt: TGTGCCAGCAGTCAGGGGGGCGGCTACACCTTC

len: 15
v_gene: TRBV29-1
j_gene: TRBJ2-1
abundance: .
d_gene: .
CDR3aa: CSVEDPSRSYNEQFF
CDR3nt: TGCAGCGTTGAAGATCCATCGAGAAGCTACAATGAGCAGTTCTTC

len: 13
v_gene: TRBV4-1
j_gene: TRBJ1-4
abundance: .
d_gene: .
CDR3aa: CASSLGPSEKLFF
CDR3nt: TGCGCCAGCAGCCTAGGACCGTCTGAAAAACTGTTTTTT

len: 15
v_gene: TRBV27
j_gene: TRBJ2-1
abundance: once
d_gene: TRBD2
CDR3aa: CASSSQELAYNEQFF
CDR3nt: TGTGCCAGCAGTTCCCAGGAACTAGCGTACAATGAGCAGTTCTTC